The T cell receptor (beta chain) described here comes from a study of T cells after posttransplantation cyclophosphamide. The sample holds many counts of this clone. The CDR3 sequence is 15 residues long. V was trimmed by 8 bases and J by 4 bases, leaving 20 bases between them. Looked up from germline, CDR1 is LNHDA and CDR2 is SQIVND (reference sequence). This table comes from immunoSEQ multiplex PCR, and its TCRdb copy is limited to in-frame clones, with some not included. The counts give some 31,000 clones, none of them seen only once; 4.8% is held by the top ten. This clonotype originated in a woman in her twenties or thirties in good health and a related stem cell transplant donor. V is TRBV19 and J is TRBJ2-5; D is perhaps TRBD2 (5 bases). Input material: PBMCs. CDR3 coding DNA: TGTGCCAGTTCCATTGGAGGTACGGGGATAGAGACCCAGTACTTC. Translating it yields CASSIGGTGIETQYF.